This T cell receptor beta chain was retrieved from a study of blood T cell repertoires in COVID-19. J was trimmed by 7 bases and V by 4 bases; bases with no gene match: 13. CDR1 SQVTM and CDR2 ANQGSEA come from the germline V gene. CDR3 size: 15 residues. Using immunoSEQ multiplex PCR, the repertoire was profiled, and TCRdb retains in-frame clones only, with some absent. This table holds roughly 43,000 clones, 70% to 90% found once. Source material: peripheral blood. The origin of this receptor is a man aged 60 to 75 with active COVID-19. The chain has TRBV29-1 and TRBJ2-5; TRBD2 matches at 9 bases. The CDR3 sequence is CSVGGVSGSPWTQYF. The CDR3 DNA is TGCAGCGTTGGGGGTGTTAGCGGGAGTCCTTGGACCCAGTACTTC.